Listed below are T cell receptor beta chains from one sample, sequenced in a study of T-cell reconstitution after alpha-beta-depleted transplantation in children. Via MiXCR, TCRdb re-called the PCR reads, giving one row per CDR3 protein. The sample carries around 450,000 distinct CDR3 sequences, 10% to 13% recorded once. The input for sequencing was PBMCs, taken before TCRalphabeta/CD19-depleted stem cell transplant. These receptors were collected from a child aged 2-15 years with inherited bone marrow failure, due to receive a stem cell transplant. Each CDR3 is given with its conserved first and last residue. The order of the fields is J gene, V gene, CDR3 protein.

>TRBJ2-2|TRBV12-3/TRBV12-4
CASKDFGGGELFF
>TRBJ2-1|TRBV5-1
CASVQGPNEQFF
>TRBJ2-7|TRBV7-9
CASSSAGNPYEQYF
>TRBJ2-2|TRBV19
CASSIDRGAGELFF
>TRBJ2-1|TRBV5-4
CASSSGPRQGAYNEQFF
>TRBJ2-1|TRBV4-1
CASSQRGEEREQFF
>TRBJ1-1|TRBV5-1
CASSQTGGENTEAFF
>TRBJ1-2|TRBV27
CASSLRGGTGFSYVAPYGYTF
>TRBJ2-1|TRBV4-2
CASSQDLPSSYNEQFF
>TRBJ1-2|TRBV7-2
CASSRGGDSWYGYTF
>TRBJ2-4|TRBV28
CASSFQDRGNIQYF
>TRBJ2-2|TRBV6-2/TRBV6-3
CASSYPTSIRELFF
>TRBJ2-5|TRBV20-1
CSANGLADPQETQYF
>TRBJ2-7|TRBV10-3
CAITVGYEQYF
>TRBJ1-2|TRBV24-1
CATSSLEGVDEGYTF
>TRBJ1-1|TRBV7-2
CASSPGQPMNTEAFF
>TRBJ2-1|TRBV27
CASSLRTPTYNEQFF
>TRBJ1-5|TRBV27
CASRHYEPDRGPLPQHF
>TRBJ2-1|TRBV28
CASSLAGGLNEQFF
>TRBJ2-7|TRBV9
CASSSSVGYEQYF
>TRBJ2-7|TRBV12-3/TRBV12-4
CASSFRDRPDEQYF
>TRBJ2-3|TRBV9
CASSPRQTDTQYF
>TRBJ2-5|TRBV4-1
CASGRGYGETQYF
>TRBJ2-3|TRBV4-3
CASSLVEGGTDTQYF
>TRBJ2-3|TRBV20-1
CSASQFGSGQGSDTQYF
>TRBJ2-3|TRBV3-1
CASRLNQDVPDTQYF
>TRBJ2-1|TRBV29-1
CSVGTYTYNEQFF
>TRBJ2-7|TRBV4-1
CASSQDAAGSAYEQYF
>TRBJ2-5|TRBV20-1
CSASGPGDQLQETQYF
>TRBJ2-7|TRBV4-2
CASSQATGTDLYEQYF
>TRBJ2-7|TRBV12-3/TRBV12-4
CASSLSSGDEQYF
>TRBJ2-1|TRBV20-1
CSASSGLENEQFF
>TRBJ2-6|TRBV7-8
CASSPRRQDSGANVLTF
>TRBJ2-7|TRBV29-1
CSVRFGTYEQYF
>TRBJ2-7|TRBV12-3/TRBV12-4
CASSRGPRLEQYF
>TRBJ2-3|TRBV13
CASSFPSGGPTDTQYF
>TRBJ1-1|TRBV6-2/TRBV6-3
CASSDGGNTEAFF
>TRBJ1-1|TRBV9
CASSVGQWNTEAFF
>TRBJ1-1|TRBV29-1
CSGGQGGTEAFF
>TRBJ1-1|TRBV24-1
CATSDLLGQGARMDTEAFF
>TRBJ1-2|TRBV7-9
CASSLVGPRGLDYGYTF
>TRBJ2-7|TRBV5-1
CASSSTGPSSYEQYF